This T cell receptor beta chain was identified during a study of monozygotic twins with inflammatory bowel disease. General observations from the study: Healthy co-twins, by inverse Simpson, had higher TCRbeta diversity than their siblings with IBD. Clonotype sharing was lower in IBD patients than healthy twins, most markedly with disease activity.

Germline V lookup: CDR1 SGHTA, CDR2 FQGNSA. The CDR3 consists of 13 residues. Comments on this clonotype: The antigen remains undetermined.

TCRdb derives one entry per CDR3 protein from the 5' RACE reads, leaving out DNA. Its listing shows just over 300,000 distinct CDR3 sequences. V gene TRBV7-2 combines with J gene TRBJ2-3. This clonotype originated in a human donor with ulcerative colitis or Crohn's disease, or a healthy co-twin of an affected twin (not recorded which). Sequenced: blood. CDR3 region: CASSTRQQDTQYF.